This T cell receptor (beta chain) was sequenced in a study of blood T cell repertoires in COVID-19. Across the whole study: Sites in the United States, Italy and Spain provided acute and convalescent COVID-19 samples.

With 5 bases removed from V and 4 bases from J, the gap between germline ends came to 22 bases. This CDR3 contains 17 residues. Germline V gene data show CDR1 as MRHNA and CDR2 as SNTAGT. In the source study's methods: Nucleated cell counts were estimated from reference gene primer amplification. Profiled with immunoSEQ multiplex PCR; TCRdb holds only in-frame clones, not every one. V and J calls and clone size are given by that table; D and trimming were obtained from the DNA. The sample has roughly 200,000 clones, less than 90% seen once; the top ten hold under 12%. Those enrolled in Seattle joined during active infection and were followed longitudinally afterward.

The TCR comes from a woman at least 80 years old with COVID-19, enrolled during active disease. This chain links TRBV6-4 with TRBJ2-3; tentative D call: TRBD2 (5 bases). The sequenced material came from peripheral blood. The CDR3 loop reads CASSPVMDGDGSDTQYF. The DNA of the CDR3 is TGTGCCAGCAGTCCAGTGATGGACGGGGATGGCTCAGATACGCAGTATTTT.